The text below deals with one T cell receptor beta chain. Cohort 3 donors counted as recovered after two negative PCRs, clearance, or resolved symptoms. This table comes from immunoSEQ multiplex PCR, and its TCRdb copy is limited to in-frame clones, with some not included. The table records around 380,000 clones, approximately 87% of them present only once. The data were taken from a study of blood T cell repertoires in COVID-19. The CDR3 runs to 18 residues. V trimming: 5 bases; J trimming: 3 bases; junction bases outside the gene matches: 16. Looked up from germline, CDR1 is MNHEY and CDR2 is SMNVEV (reference sequence).

The TCR was taken from a man aged 25-45 years who had recovered from COVID-19. The chain carries TRBV27 and TRBJ2-1; the match to TRBD2 covers 7 bases. The sequencing sample was made of PBMCs or T cells enriched from blood (not recorded which). The CDR3 DNA follows: TGTGCCAGCAGTCCTTCCCGGGGATTGCGGGGGAACTACAATGAGCAGTTCTTC. Translated, it gives CASSPSRGLRGNYNEQFF.